This TCR beta chain was identified during a study of identical twins. With regard to this clonotype: The target antigen is unknown.

TCRdb redid the calling of the 5' RACE reads with MiXCR, one entry per CDR3 protein. The sample has some 1,600,000 distinct CDR3 sequences, less than 40% seen once. CDR3 length: 16 amino acids. Germline V gene sequence: CDR1 MNHNY, CDR2 SVGAGI (reference sequence). V shed 0 bases and J shed 8 bases, with 14 bases lying between them. General observations from the study: Part of the zero-insertion signal could reflect confounding by invariant MAIT and iNKT cells. Recombination models fit unrelated individuals' TCR alpha sharing but underestimated twins'. Weaker excess twin sharing was seen among beta out-of-frame sequences.

This chain joins TRBV6-6 and TRBJ1-6; a weak D match, TRBD1 (5 bases). Specimen: cord blood. The receptor was derived from a newborn girl in good health. CDR3 in amino acids: CASSYSGVGLYSPLHF. The CDR3, as DNA: TGTGCCAGCAGTTACTCAGGGGTAGGCCTTTATTCACCCCTCCACTTT.